Below, 30 T cell receptor beta chains from the same sample are listed, as sequenced in a study of prognosis after radiotherapy for stage I lung cancer listed by TCRdb under 2021. The sequencing machine was an Illumina HiSeq 3000. Two rounds of multiplex PCR were used to amplify the TCR beta CDR3 region from genomic DNA. In the first round of PCR, primers specific to each TRBV and TRBJ gene were used, and the primer sequences are filed in Chinese patent CN105087789A. TCRdb reran the public reads through fastp at Q25 and MiXCR, keeping productive beta chains. Every CDR3 protein is listed once, alongside the most common genes and DNA of its rows. For this sample there are roughly 26,000 distinct CDR3 sequences; 25% to 35% appear just once. The top ten clonotypes cover 35% to 45% of the sample. The source material was PBMCs, sampled before or after stereotactic body radiation therapy (not recorded which). The receptors stem from a donor over 45 with non-small cell lung cancer.

This clonotype was found many times. The chain combines TRBV28 with TRBJ1-2, with 7 bases aligning to TRBD1. In germline, CDR1 is MDHEN, CDR2 SYDVKM. Trimming at V came to 1 base and at J to 7 bases, leaving 6 bases not matched to a gene. The CDR3 has 14 residues. The CDR3 region is CASSLFDRVSGYTF. CDR3 bases: TGTGCCAGCAGTTTATTCGACAGGGTCAGTGGCTACACCTTC.

This clonotype was observed at least ten times. The junction does not match germline at one end; this may be a read error. The chain joins TRBV11-3 to TRBJ1-1; D might be TRBD1 (5 bases). CDR1 and CDR2 from the germline V gene are SGHNT and YENEEA. This CDR3 spans 15 amino acids. The DNA for the CDR3 is TGTGCCAGCAGGTTAGCCAGGATGGGGGACACTGAAGCTTTCTTT. Translating gives CASRLARMGDTEAFF.

The rearrangement links TRBV6-1 to TRBJ1-5, with a possible D match to TRBD1 (5 bases). The germline V gene has CDR1 MNHNS and CDR2 SASEGT. This CDR3 is built from 14 residues. Trimming took 6 bases from V and 3 from J, leaving 12 bases between them. This chain's CDR3 is CASSQGGTNQPQHF. The CDR3 coding sequence is TGTGCCAGCAGCCAGGGAGGGACCAATCAGCCCCAGCATTTT.

There are many counts of this clonotype. The gene calls are TRBV28 and TRBJ1-5; D ambiguous. Germline CDR1 is MDHEN and CDR2 is SYDVKM. The V gene lost 6 bases and the J gene lost 2 bases, with 17 bases spanning the gap. The length of the CDR3 is 16 residues. In nucleotides, the CDR3 is TGTGCCAGCAGGCCCGGGGAAAATCGGCGCAATCAGCCCCAGCATTTT. Its translation is CASRPGENRRNQPQHF.

A remark on this clonotype: With a much larger clone just one base away, this may be a read error. The chain uses TRBV5-5 and TRBJ1-5; 9 bases line up with TRBD1. Germline V gene data show CDR1 as SGHKS and CDR2 as YYEKEE (reference sequence). V lost 2 bases to trimming and J lost 4 bases; unmatched junction nucleotides: 1. The CDR3 sequence is 14 residues long. The CDR3 DNA reads TGTGCCAGCAGCTTTGGACAGGGGAATCAGCCCCAGCATTTT. Its protein is CASSFGQGNQPQHF.

This chain uses TRBV11-2 with TRBJ2-1, with TRBD2 matching over 12 bases. In germline, CDR1 is SGHAT, CDR2 FQNNGV. With V trimmed by 5 bases and J by 6 bases, 5 bases remained unmatched. The length of the CDR3 is 15 residues. The CDR3 DNA is TGTGCCAGCAGCCCCGGGACTAGCGGGCTCAATGAGCAGTTCTTC. Translating it yields CASSPGTSGLNEQFF.

This clonotype appeared many times. This chain uses TRBV6-1 with TRBJ2-3; 7 bases are a match to TRBD1. Germline loops: CDR1 MNHNS, CDR2 SASEGT. The CDR3 loop spans 15 amino acids. J lost 3 bases, V lost 6 bases, and 9 bases had no gene match. Here the CDR3 DNA reads TGTGCCAGCAGCTTACAGGGGATAGCGACAGATACGCAGTATTTT. It yields the protein CASSLQGIATDTQYF.

In the case of this clonotype: Sequence at one end of the junction differs from germline and may be a read error. This chain uses TRBV6-1 with TRBJ1-5; D remains ambiguous. Per the germline V gene, CDR1 is MNHNS and CDR2 is SASEGT. The CDR3 has 14 amino acids. In nucleotides, the CDR3 is TGTGCCAGCAGCAACCGACCACCAGATCGGCCCCAGAATTTT. Encoded protein: CASSNRPPDRPQNF.

Many counts were recorded for this clonotype. J is TRBJ1-2 and V is TRBV30, with D tentatively TRBD1 (5 bases). Germline V gene data show CDR1 as GTSNPN and CDR2 as SVGIG (reference sequence). The V and J ends lost 7 bases and 3 bases respectively, with 15 bases between them. The CDR3 sequence is 13 residues long. CDR3 residues: CASSRGADYGYTF. CDR3 bases: TGTGCCTCCTCTCGAGGGGCGGACTATGGCTACACCTTC. The complete variable domain, with remaining parts taken from reference TRBV30 and TRBJ1-2, reads SQTIHQWPATLVQPVGSPLSLECTVEGTSNPNLYWYRQAAGRGLQLLFYSVGIGQISSEVPQNLSASRPQDRQFILSSKKLLLSDSGFYLCASSRGADYGYTFGSGTRLTVV.

This clonotype has at least ten counts. The rearrangement uses TRBV5-1 and TRBJ2-1; D is unresolved. V lost 4 bases, J lost 9 bases, and 14 bases lay in between. CDR3 length: 13 amino acids. The germline V gene has CDR1 SGHRS and CDR2 YFSETQ. The CDR3 loop reads CASSKATTSEQFF. Here the CDR3 DNA reads TGCGCCAGCAGCAAAGCTACGACCAGTGAGCAGTTCTTC.

This clonotype turned up a few times. The gene calls are TRBV12-3 or TRBV12-4 and TRBJ1-1, with TRBD1 matching 9 bases. V lost 7 bases and J lost 3; bases outside the gene matches: 9. The CDR3 extends over 15 amino acids. The CDR3 sequence is CASTRPGQGDTEAFF. CDR3 bases: TGTGCCAGCACCCGTCCGGGACAGGGAGACACTGAAGCTTTCTTT.

This rearrangement joins TRBV25-1 to TRBJ1-1; D is ambiguous. The germline V gene encodes CDR1 MGHDK and CDR2 SYGVNS. V gave up 3 bases and J gave up 1 base, with 6 bases separating them. The CDR3 runs 13 residues. The CDR3 here is CASSEAANTEAFF. CDR3 in DNA: TGTGCCAGCAGTGAGGCAGCGAACACTGAAGCTTTCTTT.

This clonotype came up many times. J is TRBJ1-1 and V is TRBV5-1; 7 bases agree with TRBD1. The trim removed 3 bases at V and 0 bases at J, leaving 20 bases unmatched. The length of the CDR3 is 20 residues. Germline-derived CDR1 and CDR2 are SGHRS and YFSETQ. The CDR3 DNA reads as TGCGCCAGCAGCTCCCGCCAGGGGTGGACAGGCGCGCTCTTGAACACTGAAGCTTTCTTT. Amino acids: CASSSRQGWTGALLNTEAFF. Looking up the rest from reference TRBV5-1 and TRBJ1-1 gives the full variable domain: KAGVTQTPRYLIKTRGQQVTLSCSPISGHRSVSWYQQTPGQGLQFLFEYFSETQRNKGNFPGRFSGRQFSNSRSEMNVSTLELGDSALYLCASSSRQGWTGALLNTEAFFGQGTRLTVV.

This clonotype was counted once. The chain is built from TRBV10-3 and TRBJ2-5; 8 bases line up with TRBD1. CDR3 length equals 15 residues. CDR1 is ENHRY and CDR2 is SYGVKD in the germline V gene. With V trimmed by 6 bases and J by 1 base, 7 bases remained unmatched. This chain's CDR3 is CAISKTGGLQETQYF. In DNA, the CDR3 is TGTGCCATCAGCAAAACAGGGGGGCTCCAAGAGACCCAGTACTTC.

About this clonotype itself: A read error is likely here: a far larger clone is one base away. This chain links TRBV7-9 with TRBJ1-2, with D perhaps matching TRBD1 (6 bases). Trimming left V 5 bases short and J 8 bases short, with 15 bases between. Germline V gene data show CDR1 as SEHNR and CDR2 as FQNEAQ (reference sequence). This CDR3 region has 13 residues. Here the CDR3 DNA reads TGTGCCAGCAGCGGCCGACAGGTGCTCGGCTACACCTTC. Protein: CASSGRQVLGYTF.

Comment on this clonotype: The junction does not match germline at one end; this may be a read error. The CDR3 region has the DNA TGCACCAGCAGCCAAGACGCAGGGAACACTGAAGCTTTCTTT. This translates into CTSSQDAGNTEAFF. The chain joins TRBV4-1 to TRBJ1-1, with D hard to call. CDR1 and CDR2 (germline): MGHRA, YSYEKL. This CDR3 spans 14 amino acids.

This clonotype was counted at least ten times. The chain employs TRBV28 and TRBJ2-5, with TRBD1 identical over 10 bases. Germline V gene sequence: CDR1 MDHEN, CDR2 SYDVKM. V dropped 4 bases and J dropped 6; count of bases not matched to a gene: 5. This CDR3 spans 14 amino acids. CDR3 DNA sequence: TGTGCCAGCAGTTCGACAGGGGGCGCAAAGACCCAGTACTTC. Its protein is CASSSTGGAKTQYF.

Sample share makes this clonotype medium-sized (0.01 to 0.1%). The chain links TRBV20-1 to TRBJ1-6; D is ambiguous. Trimming shortened V by 0 bases and J by 9 bases, and 15 bases separated the two germline ends. Germline CDR1 and CDR2: DFQATT and SNEGSKA (reference sequence). The CDR3 has 15 amino acids. In DNA, the CDR3 is TGCAGTGCTAGAGATATTGGCAGGCAAAGTTCACCCCTCCACTTT. This gives the protein CSARDIGRQSSPLHF.

This clonotype was counted many times. J is TRBJ1-1 and V is TRBV28, with a weak D call TRBD1 (6 bases). The CDR3 length is 16 residues. Trimming took 5 bases from V and 4 from J, leaving 20 bases between them. CDR1 and CDR2 (germline): MDHEN, SYDVKM. The CDR3 DNA is TGTGCCAGCAGTCCCCTTACCGCACAGGGCGGCACTGAAGCTTTCTTT. The encoded protein is CASSPLTAQGGTEAFF. The full variable domain, completed using reference TRBV28 and TRBJ1-1, is DVKVTQSSRYLVKRTGEKVFLECVQDMDHENMFWYRQDPGLGLRLIYFSYDVKMKEKGDIPEGYSVSREKKERFSLILESASTNQTSMYLCASSPLTAQGGTEAFFGQGTRLTVV.

The chain couples TRBV9 to TRBJ2-3; TRBD2 matches 9 bases. The CDR3 is made up of 16 amino acids. V dropped 3 bases and J dropped 4; count of bases not matched to a gene: 9. CDR1 SGDLS and CDR2 YYNGEE come from the germline V gene. The CDR3 DNA reads as TGTGCCAGCAGCGCCCAGGGTGGCGGGGGGGCAGATACGCAGTATTTT. Translating it yields CASSAQGGGGADTQYF.

This clonotype was counted at least ten times. The V call is TRBV19, the J call TRBJ1-5; no reliable D call. Trimming removed 2 bases at V and 1 base at J, with 0 bases between. The CDR3 spans 12 residues. The germline CDR1 and CDR2 sequences are LNHDA and SQIVND (reference sequence). CDR3 residues: CASSISNQPQHF. CDR3 sequence (DNA): TGTGCCAGTAGTATAAGCAATCAGCCCCAGCATTTT.

This clonotype was counted many times. The chain links TRBV19 to TRBJ1-6, with D unresolved. This CDR3 region has 18 residues. V dropped 3 bases and J dropped 0 bases, with 15 bases sitting between them. CDR1 and CDR2 from the germline V gene are LNHDA and SQIVND (reference sequence). The CDR3 DNA reads TGTGCCAGTAGTATTGCCAAGCGAAAAACCTCCTATAATTCACCCCTCCACTTT. Residues: CASSIAKRKTSYNSPLHF.

With regard to this clonotype: A single base is all that separates this from a far larger clone, so a read error is likely. The chain joins TRBV6-8 to TRBJ2-7; tentative D call: TRBD2 (5 bases). Trimming took 7 bases from V and 5 from J, leaving 18 bases between them. This CDR3 has 14 amino acids. Germline assignment: CDR1 MNHGY and CDR2 SAAAGT. For the CDR3, the DNA is TGTGCCAGCATGCCGGACGGGGTTAGGAACGAGCAGTACTTC. Protein product: CASMPDGVRNEQYF.

The chain couples TRBV6-2 or TRBV6-3 to TRBJ2-2; D unresolved. Germline values: CDR1 MNHEY, CDR2 SVGEGT. This CDR3 comprises 13 residues. V was trimmed by 7 bases and J by 6 bases, leaving 12 bases between them. This CDR3 reads CASTTVRPGELFF. For the CDR3, the DNA is TGTGCCAGCACCACCGTTAGGCCCGGGGAGCTGTTTTTT.

On this clonotype: One end of the junction is discordant with germline, which a read error may explain. The V gene is TRBV14, the J gene TRBJ2-7; D gene uncertain. The germline V gene has CDR1 SGHDN and CDR2 FVKESK. The CDR3 has 16 residues. CDR3 sequence (DNA): TGTGCCAGCAGACAAGACCTTGGGGAAGGGACCTACGAGCAGTACTTC. Protein: CASRQDLGEGTYEQYF.

This clonotype was detected only once. The CDR3 here is CASNVFSLAGDTQYF. CDR3 sequence (DNA): TGTGCCAGCAACGTCTTCTCTCTAGCGGGAGATACGCAGTATTTT. The rearrangement links TRBV11-3 to TRBJ2-3; 8 positions agree with TRBD2. This CDR3 region has 15 residues. Germline CDR1 is SGHNT and CDR2 is YENEEA. J lost 5 bases, V lost 7 bases, and 11 bases had no gene match.

This clonotype was detected ten times or more. The genes are TRBV9 and TRBJ2-7; D is undetermined. This CDR3 is 11 amino acids long. With 0 bases removed from V and 5 bases from J, the gap between germline ends came to 3 bases. Per germline, CDR1 SGDLS and CDR2 YYNGEE. CDR3 residues: CASSVGDEQYF. The DNA of the CDR3 is TGTGCCAGCAGCGTAGGGGACGAGCAGTACTTC. The full variable domain, its missing parts supplied by reference TRBV9 and TRBJ2-7, is DSGVTQTPKHLITATGQRVTLRCSPRSGDLSVYWYQQSLDQGLQFLIQYYNGEERAKGNILERFSAQQFPDLHSELNLSSLELGDSALYFCASSVGDEQYFGPGTRLTVT.

Ten or more counts support this clonotype. J is TRBJ1-4 and V is TRBV18; D gene uncertain. CDR1 and CDR2 from the germline V gene are KGHSH and LQKENI. V lost 1 base, J lost 0 bases, and 12 bases lay in between. The CDR3 loop spans 17 amino acids. In DNA form, the CDR3 reads TGTGCCAGCTCACCACTCCAGCAGGCTGCAACTAATGAAAAACTGTTTTTT. This gives the protein CASSPLQQAATNEKLFF.

As for this clonotype: This sequence is one base from a far larger clone and is likely a read error. The chain carries TRBV6-2 or TRBV6-3 and TRBJ2-2, with 8 bases that match TRBD1. The V gene end was trimmed by 6 bases and the J gene end by 2 bases; junction bases not matched to a gene: 5. The germline gives CDR1 MNHEY, CDR2 SVGEGT. The CDR3 is 15 amino acids. Here the CDR3 DNA reads TGTGCCAGCAGAGTTGGACAGGGAAACACCGGGGAGCTGTTTTTT. Translating gives CASRVGQGNTGELFF.

This clonotype has a count of ten or more. V is TRBV24-1 and J is TRBJ1-1; 9 positions agree with TRBD1. V lost 2 bases to trimming and J lost 12 bases; unmatched junction nucleotides: 6. Germline V gene lookup returns CDR1 KGHDR and CDR2 SFDVKD. The CDR3 is 13 residues long. The chain's CDR3 is CATSDSRDRVTFF. In nucleotides, the CDR3 is TGTGCCACCAGTGATTCCCGGGACAGGGTAACTTTCTTT.